The 13 T cell receptor beta chains given below trace back to one sample, sequenced in a study of blood T cell repertoires in COVID-19 (TCRdb year 2020). Library preparation was by the immunoSEQ multiplex PCR assay. TCRdb holds this immuneACCESS table with in-frame rearrangements only. Some clones are missing; in checked studies, unresolved V genes explain under half, and the rest has no known cause. The sample table holds about 480,000 clones, of which approximately 90% were seen once. Roughly 4.3% of the sample is taken by the ten largest. Sequencing was done on a sample of peripheral blood. Source of these receptors: a woman aged 25-40 years with acute or convalescent COVID-19.

V usage is TRBV6-5 and J usage is TRBJ2-7, with TRBD2 as a possible D gene (7 bases). This CDR3 is built from 13 residues. With 8 bases removed from V and 4 bases from J, the gap between germline ends came to 15 bases. Germline CDR1 reads MNHEY; CDR2 reads SVGAGI. The CDR3 here is CASRPGGRYEQYF. The CDR3 nucleotides read TGTGCCAGCCGTCCCGGGGGGCGATACGAGCAGTACTTC.

This sequence joins TRBV2 and TRBJ1-1; TRBD1 agrees at 8 bases. The CDR3 runs 14 residues. The V and J ends lost 5 bases and 7 bases, in that order; junction bases with no gene match: 9. Germline lookup yields CDR1 SNHLY and CDR2 FYNNEI. For the CDR3, the DNA is TGTGCCAGCAGTCAAGAAGCGACAGGGGATGAAGCTTTCTTT. Protein product: CASSQEATGDEAFF. Full variable domain (missing parts from reference TRBV2 and TRBJ1-1): EPEVTQTPSHQVTQMGQEVILRCVPISNHLYFYWYRQILGQKVEFLVSFYNNEISEKSEIFDDQFSVERPDGSNFTLKIRSTKLEDSAMYFCASSQEATGDEAFFGQGTRLTVV.

The V call is TRBV9, the J call TRBJ1-4, with 7 bases identical to TRBD1. The CDR3 runs 15 residues. After removal of 4 bases from V and 5 bases from J, the junction contained 8 bases not matched to a gene. Germline assignment: CDR1 SGDLS and CDR2 YYNGEE. The CDR3 reads CASSPYSRGNEKLFF. Written as DNA, the CDR3 is TGTGCCAGCAGCCCCTACAGCAGGGGGAATGAAAAACTGTTTTTT.

V and J are TRBV7-6 and TRBJ2-5; 9 bases line up with TRBD2. Germline values: CDR1 SGHVS, CDR2 FNYEAQ. Unmatched junction bases numbered 6, after V lost 4 bases and J lost 0 bases. CDR3 length: 16 amino acids. The CDR3 bases are TGTGCCAGCAGCTCCTCCAGCGGGGGGTACCAAGAGACCCAGTACTTC. Its protein product is CASSSSSGGYQETQYF.

This clone came up once. The V call is TRBV4-1, the J call TRBJ1-2; 8 positions match TRBD1. V shed 0 bases, J shed 3 bases, and the junction held 6 bases outside the gene matches. The CDR3 consists of 16 residues. From germline, CDR1 is MGHRA and CDR2 YSYEKL. The CDR3 sequence is CASSQDNLQGDYGYTF. The CDR3 coding sequence is TGCGCCAGCAGCCAAGATAACTTACAGGGGGACTATGGCTACACCTTC.

The J gene is TRBJ2-7, the V gene TRBV12-5; 7 bases match TRBD1. The germline V gene encodes CDR1 LGHNT and CDR2 FRNRAP. The CDR3 loop spans 16 amino acids. V trimming: 1 base; J trimming: 3 bases; junction bases outside the gene matches: 9. Written as DNA, the CDR3 is TGTGCTAGTGGTTTGGCTTTACCGGGACAGAACTACGAGCAGTACTTC. Its protein is CASGLALPGQNYEQYF.

The chain uses TRBV5-1 and TRBJ2-1, with D maybe TRBD2 (6 bases). Trimming took 4 bases from V and 4 from J, leaving 12 bases between them. This CDR3 comprises 14 residues. Germline values: CDR1 SGHRS, CDR2 YFSETQ. This chain's CDR3 is CASSPGLFYNEQFF. In DNA, the CDR3 is TGCGCCAGCAGCCCGGGACTCTTTTACAATGAGCAGTTCTTC.

The chain uses TRBV29-1 and TRBJ1-1; TRBD1 might be the D (6 bases). The CDR3 covers 13 residues. V shed 6 bases and J shed 7 bases, with 18 bases lying between them. Germline V gene lookup returns CDR1 SQVTM and CDR2 ANQGSEA. The CDR3 nucleotides read TGCAGCGTGTCTGCTGCGGGGGGCGGTGAAGCTTTCTTT. As protein: CSVSAAGGGEAFF.

The chain uses TRBV5-1 and TRBJ2-2, with 9 bases aligning to TRBD2. Trimming at V came to 4 bases and at J to 7 bases, leaving 14 bases not matched to a gene. This CDR3 has 17 residues. Germline values: CDR1 SGHRS, CDR2 YFSETQ. CDR3 loop: CASSIGNRGGAVGELFF. Here the CDR3 DNA reads TGCGCCAGCAGCATTGGTAATCGCGGGGGGGCCGTCGGGGAGCTGTTTTTT.

The chain is built from TRBV27 and TRBJ1-1, with 8 bases fitting TRBD1. The CDR3 runs 14 residues. Germline V gives CDR1 MNHEY, CDR2 SMNVEV (reference sequence). V lost 6 bases, J lost 1 base, and 4 bases stayed unmatched. The chain's CDR3 is CASSDGQGNTEAFF. Written as DNA, the CDR3 is TGTGCCAGCAGCGATGGACAGGGGAACACTGAAGCTTTCTTT.

V gene TRBV15 combines with J gene TRBJ2-7; D might be TRBD1 (6 bases). Trimming removed 0 bases from V and 2 bases from J, with 11 bases in between. This CDR3 contains 15 residues. Germline V lookup: CDR1 LNHNV, CDR2 YYDKDF (reference sequence). CDR3 loop: CATSRDRGQAYEQYF. DNA for the CDR3: TGTGCCACCAGCAGAGACAGGGGTCAAGCCTACGAGCAGTACTTC.

The chain uses TRBV9 and TRBJ1-4; D is possibly TRBD1 (5 bases). CDR1 SGDLS and CDR2 YYNGEE come from the germline V gene. V was cut by 4 bases and J by 2 bases, with 12 bases left in between. The CDR3 has 15 amino acids. CDR3 bases: TGTGCCAGCAGCCGTAGGGGCGCGACTAATGAAAAACTGTTTTTT. Its protein is CASSRRGATNEKLFF.

V is TRBV5-1 and J is TRBJ2-5, with D possibly being TRBD1 (5 bases). The germline V and J ends were trimmed by 4 bases and 5 bases, with 12 bases remaining between them. Looked up from germline, CDR1 is SGHRS and CDR2 is YFSETQ. This CDR3 contains 13 residues. CDR3 sequence: CASSRQGQETQYF. The CDR3 DNA sequence: TGCGCCAGCAGCCGGCAGGGTCAGGAGACCCAGTACTTC.